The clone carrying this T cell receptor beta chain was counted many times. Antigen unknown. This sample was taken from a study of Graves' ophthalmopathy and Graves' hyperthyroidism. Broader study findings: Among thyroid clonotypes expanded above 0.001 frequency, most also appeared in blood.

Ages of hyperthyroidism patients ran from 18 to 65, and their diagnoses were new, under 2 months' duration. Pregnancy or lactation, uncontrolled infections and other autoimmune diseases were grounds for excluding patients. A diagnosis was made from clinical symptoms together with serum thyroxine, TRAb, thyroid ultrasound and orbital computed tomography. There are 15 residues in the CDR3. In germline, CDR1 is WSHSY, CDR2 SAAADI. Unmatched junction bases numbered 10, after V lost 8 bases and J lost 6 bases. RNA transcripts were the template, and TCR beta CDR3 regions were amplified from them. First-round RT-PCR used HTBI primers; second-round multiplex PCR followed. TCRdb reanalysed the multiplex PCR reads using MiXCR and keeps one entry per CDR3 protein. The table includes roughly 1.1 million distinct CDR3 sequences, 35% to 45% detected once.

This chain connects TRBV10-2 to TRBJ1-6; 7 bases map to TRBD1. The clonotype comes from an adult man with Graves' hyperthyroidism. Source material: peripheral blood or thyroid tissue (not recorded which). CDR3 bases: TGCGCCAGCCTAGCGGAGACAGGGCTTAATTCACCCCTCCACTTT. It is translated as CASLAETGLNSPLHF.